Following are 25 T cell receptor beta chains from one sample sequenced in a study of CD8 T cells in Susac syndrome. Random hexamers were used to reverse transcribe the RNA input (about 0.5 to 1 ug). In TCRdb, the immunoSEQ multiplex PCR reads were re-called with MiXCR into one record per CDR3 protein. Of about 130,000 distinct CDR3 sequences in the sample, roughly 80% were seen once. Sequencing was done on a sample of CD8+ T cells from PBMCs. The origin of the receptors is a human donor with multiple sclerosis.

This clonotype was detected once. The CDR3 loop is CASSDRTGSYEQYF. The CDR3 coding sequence is TGTGCCAGCAGTGACCGGACAGGATCCTACGAGCAGTACTTC. This chain uses TRBV28 with TRBJ2-7; 7 positions match TRBD1. The length of the CDR3 is 14 residues. V shed 5 bases and J 1 base; nucleotides not matched to a gene: 5. Looked up from germline, CDR1 is MDHEN and CDR2 is SYDVKM.

The chain has TRBV9 and TRBJ1-1, with no clear D. This CDR3 is 13 amino acids long. V dropped 0 bases and J dropped 3 bases, with 6 bases sitting between them. The germline V gene has CDR1 SGDLS and CDR2 YYNGEE. This CDR3 reads CASSVGMDTEAFF. In nucleotides, the CDR3 is TGTGCCAGCAGCGTAGGAATGGACACTGAAGCTTTCTTT.

This clonotype has just a few counts. The J gene is TRBJ2-2, the V gene TRBV7-8; the D gene could be TRBD1 or TRBD2 (5 bases each). CDR3 length equals 13 residues. Trimming shortened V by 8 bases and J by 4 bases, and 11 bases separated the two germline ends. The V gene's germline CDR1 is SGHVS and CDR2 FQNEAQ. DNA of the CDR3: TGTGCCAGCGACTTGGGGGTCACCGGGGAGCTGTTTTTT. Translated: CASDLGVTGELFF. Combining the CDR3 with reference TRBV7-8 and TRBJ2-2 gives the whole variable domain GAGVSQSPRYKVAKRGQDVALRCDPISGHVSLFWYQQALGQGPEFLTYFQNEAQLDKSGLPSDRFFAERPEGSVSTLKIQRTQQEDSAVYLCASDLGVTGELFFGEGSRLTVL.

The table lists this clonotype with a few counts. The rearrangement joins TRBV12-3 or TRBV12-4 to TRBJ1-1; a possible D gene is TRBD1 (6 bases). There are 13 residues in the CDR3. The V end lost 2 bases, the J end lost 4 bases, and 8 bases lay between the germline ends. The CDR3 sequence is CASSLTGSTEAFF. CDR3 bases: TGTGCCAGCAGTTTAACAGGGAGCACTGAAGCTTTCTTT.

V gene TRBV4-1 combines with J gene TRBJ1-2, with a tentative D call TRBD1 (5 bases). Looked up from germline, CDR1 is MGHRA and CDR2 is YSYEKL. The CDR3 extends over 15 amino acids. V was clipped by 0 bases and J by 1 base, with 9 bases between them. For the CDR3, the DNA is TGCGCCAGCAGCCAAGATAAGGGGATTAACTATGGCTACACCTTC. Its protein is CASSQDKGINYGYTF.

The chain employs TRBV27 and TRBJ2-1; D possibly corresponds to TRBD1 (5 bases). With 0 bases removed from V and 4 bases from J, the gap between germline ends came to 19 bases. Germline CDR1 is MNHEY and CDR2 is SMNVEV (reference sequence). CDR3 length: 18 amino acids. The CDR3 is CASSLSGLAVLSYNEQFF. CDR3 nucleotide sequence: TGTGCCAGCAGTTTATCGGGGCTGGCGGTTTTGTCTTACAATGAGCAGTTCTTC.

The chain couples TRBV9 to TRBJ2-5; 8 bases map to TRBD1. The length of the CDR3 is 18 residues. The germline CDR1 and CDR2 sequences are SGDLS and YYNGEE. Trimming at V came to 2 bases and at J to 5 bases, leaving 17 bases not matched to a gene. The CDR3 DNA reads TGTGCCAGCAGCGTTACAGCCGGGACAGGAACGGCAGCGGAGACCCAGTACTTC. It codes for CASSVTAGTGTAAETQYF. The complete variable domain, with remaining parts taken from reference TRBV9 and TRBJ2-5, reads DSGVTQTPKHLITATGQRVTLRCSPRSGDLSVYWYQQSLDQGLQFLIQYYNGEERAKGNILERFSAQQFPDLHSELNLSSLELGDSALYFCASSVTAGTGTAAETQYFGPGTRLLVL.

V gene TRBV12-3 or TRBV12-4 combines with J gene TRBJ2-2; D is undetermined. The V gene lost 3 bases and the J gene lost 5 bases, with 7 bases spanning the gap. This CDR3 contains 13 residues. The CDR3 spells CASSFSLTGELFF. CDR3 coding DNA: TGTGCCAGCAGTTTTTCCCTAACCGGGGAGCTGTTTTTT.

This chain joins TRBV10-3 and TRBJ2-1; D might be TRBD2 (5 bases). CDR1 and CDR2 from the germline V gene are ENHRY and SYGVKD. The length of the CDR3 is 13 residues. V was cut by 4 bases and J by 4 bases, with 8 bases left in between. The CDR3 is CAISVGEYNEQFF. CDR3 nucleotides: TGTGCCATCAGTGTCGGGGAATACAATGAGCAGTTCTTC.

The table lists this clonotype with a count of one. The chain employs TRBV5-6 and TRBJ1-1; weak D call: TRBD1 (5 bases). The V and J ends lost 4 bases and 0 bases respectively, with 13 bases between them. Germline CDR1 reads SGHDT; CDR2 reads YYEEEE. This CDR3 region has 15 residues. Here the CDR3 DNA reads TGTGCCAGCAGCCGAGGGGACCCCTTGAACACTGAAGCTTTCTTT. Translation gives CASSRGDPLNTEAFF.

The chain combines TRBV7-9 with TRBJ2-3; D is uncertain. The length of the CDR3 is 15 residues. V was cut by 6 bases and J by 2 bases, with 15 bases left in between. The germline V gene has CDR1 SEHNR and CDR2 FQNEAQ (reference sequence). CDR3 nucleotides: TGTGCCAGCAGTCGTACCGGGTCTTACACAGATACGCAGTATTTT. Protein: CASSRTGSYTDTQYF.

V and J are TRBV5-1 and TRBJ1-5; D perhaps matches TRBD1 (5 bases). The CDR3 is 19 amino acids. Trimming cost V 4 bases and J 2 bases, with 25 bases left between them. The V gene's germline CDR1 is SGHRS and CDR2 YFSETQ. DNA for the CDR3: TGCGCCAGCAGCCCTGGGGTTAAGGGTTTGGGGGTTGGCAATCAGCCCCAGCATTTT. It is translated as CASSPGVKGLGVGNQPQHF. The full variable domain, completed using reference TRBV5-1 and TRBJ1-5, is KAGVTQTPRYLIKTRGQQVTLSCSPISGHRSVSWYQQTPGQGLQFLFEYFSETQRNKGNFPGRFSGRQFSNSRSEMNVSTLELGDSALYLCASSPGVKGLGVGNQPQHFGDGTRLSIL.

The CDR3 region is CASSPTRGLDTQYF. The CDR3 nucleotides read TGTGCCAGTAGTCCCACCCGGGGACTAGATACGCAGTATTTT. The chain uses TRBV19 and TRBJ2-3, with D tentatively TRBD2 (6 bases). This CDR3 contains 14 residues. CDR1 LNHDA and CDR2 SQIVND come from the germline V gene (reference sequence). V was shortened by 5 bases and J by 5 bases, with 14 bases between the two germline ends.

This clonotype showed up just a few times. This sequence joins TRBV27 and TRBJ2-4; 9 nucleotides line up with TRBD2. This CDR3 has 14 residues. Looked up from germline, CDR1 is MNHEY and CDR2 is SMNVEV (reference sequence). J lost 9 bases, V lost 3 bases, and 6 bases had no gene match. The chain's CDR3 is CASSLQSGRSIQYF. The CDR3 bases are TGTGCCAGCAGTTTGCAGAGCGGGAGGAGCATTCAGTACTTC.

V is TRBV2 and J is TRBJ1-2; tentatively, D is TRBD1 (5 bases). V lost 6 bases and J lost 3, with 11 bases in between. From germline, CDR1 is SNHLY and CDR2 FYNNEI. The CDR3 sequence is 13 residues long. The CDR3 bases are TGTGCCAGCAGACTGACAGAAGACTATGGCTACACCTTC. The encoded protein is CASRLTEDYGYTF. Full variable domain (outside the CDR3, taken from reference TRBV2 and TRBJ1-2): EPEVTQTPSHQVTQMGQEVILRCVPISNHLYFYWYRQILGQKVEFLVSFYNNEISEKSEIFDDQFSVERPDGSNFTLKIRSTKLEDSAMYFCASRLTEDYGYTFGSGTRLTVV.

The genes are TRBV7-9 and TRBJ2-7; TRBD1 matches 10 bases. V lost 6 bases, J lost 6 bases, and 8 bases stayed unmatched. CDR1 SEHNR and CDR2 FQNEAQ come from the germline V gene (reference sequence). The CDR3 spans 14 residues. The CDR3 loop is CASSTGTGAAEQYF. CDR3 DNA sequence: TGTGCCAGCAGTACCGGGACAGGGGCGGCCGAGCAGTACTTC.

The rearrangement joins TRBV12-3 or TRBV12-4 to TRBJ1-1; D is undetermined. The length of the CDR3 is 13 residues. The V end lost 7 bases, the J end lost 3 bases, and 12 bases lay between the germline ends. The CDR3 DNA follows: TGTGCCAGCATCCTGGACGGTTACACTGAAGCTTTCTTT. Translating gives CASILDGYTEAFF.

V usage is TRBV14 and J usage is TRBJ2-1; either TRBD1 or TRBD2 may supply D (6 bases each). The germline CDR1 and CDR2 sequences are SGHDN and FVKESK. The CDR3 extends over 16 amino acids. V was cut by 4 bases and J by 9 bases, with 22 bases left in between. The CDR3 protein is CASSPEKLAGASEQFF. The CDR3 DNA is TGTGCCAGCAGCCCTGAAAAACTAGCAGGGGCGAGTGAGCAGTTCTTC.

This clonotype was seen a single time. The rearrangement joins TRBV18 to TRBJ2-2; D ambiguous. CDR3 length: 14 amino acids. Germline values: CDR1 KGHSH, CDR2 LQKENI. Trimming cost V 0 bases and J 5 bases, with 7 bases left between them. The CDR3 loop reads CASSPPIRTGELFF. The CDR3 nucleotides are TGTGCCAGCTCACCACCGATACGGACCGGGGAGCTGTTTTTT.

The rearrangement uses TRBV15 and TRBJ2-5; 7 nucleotides agree with TRBD2. This CDR3 is 15 amino acids long. After removal of 1 base from V and 2 bases from J, the junction contained 4 bases not matched to a gene. The V gene's germline CDR1 is LNHNV and CDR2 YYDKDF (reference sequence). CDR3 loop: CATSRVGTNQETQYF. CDR3 in DNA: TGTGCCACCAGCAGAGTCGGGACTAATCAAGAGACCCAGTACTTC.

This clonotype was observed a few times. V usage is TRBV15 and J usage is TRBJ2-7; D perhaps matches TRBD2 (6 bases). V was pared by 0 bases and J by 2 bases, with 11 bases between. The CDR3 is 15 amino acids. CDR1 is LNHNV and CDR2 is YYDKDF in the germline V gene (reference sequence). The CDR3 DNA reads TGTGCCACCAGCAGAGAGGATAGCGGAACCTACGAGCAGTACTTC. This gives the protein CATSREDSGTYEQYF.

The chain joins TRBV30 to TRBJ1-4; D unresolved. This CDR3 is 15 amino acids long. Trimming took 0 bases from V and 3 from J, leaving 11 bases between them. The germline V gene has CDR1 GTSNPN and CDR2 SVGIG (reference sequence). In DNA, the CDR3 is TGTGCCTGGAGTGTACAACACAGACCTAATGAAAAACTGTTTTTT. Encoded protein: CAWSVQHRPNEKLFF.

The chain employs TRBV5-5 and TRBJ2-7; TRBD1 matches 7 bases. V dropped 4 bases and J dropped 0; count of bases not matched to a gene: 7. Germline CDR1 SGHKS, CDR2 YYEKEE (reference sequence). The CDR3 has 15 amino acids. CDR3 sequence reads: CASSPTGQVSYEQYF. Written as DNA, the CDR3 is TGTGCCAGCAGCCCCACCGGACAGGTCTCCTACGAGCAGTACTTC.

This clonotype has just one count. The CDR3 region has the DNA TGTGCCAGCAGCGAGTTAGGGGAAGGCGAATACAATGAGCAGTTCTTC. Protein product: CASSELGEGEYNEQFF. The chain combines TRBV11-3 with TRBJ2-1; D may be TRBD1 (5 bases). Trimming removed 5 bases from V and 4 bases from J, with 18 bases in between. Germline V gene sequence: CDR1 SGHNT, CDR2 YENEEA. This CDR3 is 16 amino acids long.

This clonotype has a handful of counts. V and J are TRBV12-5 and TRBJ2-3; 12 bases are shared with TRBD2. Germline V gives CDR1 LGHNT, CDR2 FRNRAP. The CDR3 runs 16 residues. With 5 bases clipped from V and 2 bases from J, the junction kept 5 bases outside the gene matches. For the CDR3, the DNA is TGTGCTAGTGGTGACGGACTAGCGGGGTTCACAGATACGCAGTATTTT. Its protein product is CASGDGLAGFTDTQYF.